The clone carrying this TCR beta chain was observed a few times. The antigen is undetermined. TCRdb recomputed calls from the reads with MiXCR, one row per CDR3 protein. Of approximately 250,000 distinct CDR3 sequences in the sample, less than 9.5% are singletons; the top ten hold approximately 15%. The record originates from a study of T cell repertoires in cytomegalovirus infection. Study-wide results and caveats: The response measured ex vivo was dominated by TCR beta clonotypes (HLA-C-restricted and CMV-specific).

The length of the CDR3 is 13 residues. CDR1 and CDR2 (germline): SNHLY, FYNNEI. V was clipped by 6 bases and J by 10 bases, with 18 bases between them. The sequence was obtained from a human donor in good health (CMV status not recorded). Some clones in this sample may be carry-over from other donors' samples. This chain links TRBV2 with TRBJ1-2; tentatively, D is TRBD1 (6 bases). Source material: PBMCs. In nucleotides, the CDR3 is TGTGCCAGCAGGGGACACTCCGAAGGAGACTACACCTTC. Its translation: CASRGHSEGDYTF.